A selection of T cell receptor beta chains follows, all from one sample in a study of T cell repertoires in cytomegalovirus infection. One entry per CDR3 protein results from TCRdb running MiXCR on the reads. The sample holds 400,000 or so distinct CDR3 sequences, roughly 31% seen once. The sequenced material came from PBMCs. These receptors were taken from a human donor in good health (CMV status not recorded). Some clones in this sample may be carry-over from other donors' samples. CDR3s include the opening cysteine and the closing phenylalanine or tryptophan. Fields, in order: clone size, D gene, V gene, J gene, CDR3 protein, CDR3 DNA. The D gene is left open where the match is weak. Only part of the rows carry a size: once, few, many, or a class if the clone is expanded.

.	.	TRBV11-3	TRBJ2-2	CASSFRSNTGELFF	TGTGCCAGCAGCTTCCGGAGTAACACCGGGGAGCTGTTTTTT
many	.	TRBV7-2	TRBJ1-2	CASSLGPGLDGYTF	TGTGCCAGCAGCTTAGGTCCAGGGTTAGATGGCTACACCTTC
many	.	TRBV27	TRBJ2-1	CASSPRDNYRYNEQFF	TGTGCCAGCAGTCCCCGGGACAACTATCGCTACAATGAGCAGTTCTTC
.	.	TRBV20-1	TRBJ1-6	CSASAGHENSPLHF	TGCAGTGCTAGTGCGGGACACGAGAATTCACCCCTCCACTTT
few	.	TRBV4-2	TRBJ1-2	CASSPDSPNNYGYTF	TGTGCCAGCAGCCCCGACAGTCCTAACAACTATGGCTACACCTTC
many	TRBD1	TRBV6-1	TRBJ1-5	CASVPGQGAEQPQHF	TGTGCCAGCGTCCCGGGACAGGGGGCTGAACAGCCCCAGCATTTT
.	TRBD1	TRBV7-6	TRBJ1-1	CASSLAPGTGRNTEAFF	TGTGCCAGCAGCTTGGCGCCCGGGACAGGGAGGAACACTGAAGCTTTCTTT
few	.	TRBV7-9	TRBJ2-7	CASSSLGEGTHSYEQYF	TGTGCCAGCAGCTCCCTGGGGGAGGGGACACACTCCTACGAGCAGTACTTC
once	TRBD1	TRBV7-9	TRBJ2-7	CASSFSGGYETYF	TGTGCCAGCAGCTTCTCAGGGGGTTACGAGACGTACTTC
many	TRBD1	TRBV7-8	TRBJ2-7	CASSFRTGRYEQYF	TGTGCCAGCAGCTTCCGGACAGGGCGCTACGAGCAGTACTTC
.	TRBD1	TRBV25-1	TRBJ2-3	CASSPLRGTGDTDTQYF	TGTGCCAGCAGCCCCCTGAGAGGGACAGGGGACACAGATACGCAGTATTTT
many	.	TRBV11-2	TRBJ2-6	CASSLGHSGANVLTF	TGTGCCAGCAGCTTAGGCCACTCTGGGGCCAACGTCCTGACTTTC
few	.	TRBV4-1	TRBJ2-5	CASSPAQPLRETQYF	TGCGCCAGCAGTCCGGCCCAACCTTTGAGGGAGACCCAGTACTTC
many	TRBD1	TRBV11-2	TRBJ2-5	CASSFGQGETQYF	TGTGCCAGCAGCTTCGGACAGGGGGAGACCCAGTACTTC
.	.	TRBV9	TRBJ1-1	CASSVVFGNTEAFF	TGTGCCAGCAGCGTAGTGTTCGGGAACACTGAAGCTTTCTTT
few	.	TRBV7-9	TRBJ1-1	CASSQIMNTEAFF	TGTGCCAGCAGCCAGATAATGAACACTGAAGCTTTCTTT
few	TRBD1	TRBV5-4	TRBJ1-1	CASSLNRGRNTEAFF	TGTGCCAGCAGCTTGAACAGGGGGCGGAACACTGAAGCTTTCTTT
.	.	TRBV7-2	TRBJ1-1	CASSLVQGGATEAFF	TGTGCCAGCAGCTTAGTCCAGGGAGGGGCCACTGAAGCTTTCTTT
.	TRBD1	TRBV6-4	TRBJ2-1	CASSRDRGPYNEQFF	TGTGCCAGCAGCCGGGACAGGGGGCCCTACAATGAGCAGTTCTTC
many	.	TRBV7-2	TRBJ2-5	CASSLNPRETQYF	TGTGCCAGCAGCTTAAATCCCAGGGAGACCCAGTACTTC
.	.	TRBV7-2	TRBJ1-2	CASSPIPKVIYGYTF	TGTGCCAGCAGCCCCATCCCCAAGGTGATTTATGGCTACACCTTC
many	TRBD2	TRBV7-2	TRBJ2-1	CASSHLLLAGDNEQFF	TGTGCCAGCAGCCATCTTCTCCTAGCGGGAGACAATGAGCAGTTCTTC
.	.	TRBV6-1	TRBJ2-6	CASCPFASSGANVLTF	TGTGCCAGCTGCCCATTTGCGAGCTCTGGGGCCAACGTCCTGACTTTC
few	.	TRBV14	TRBJ2-5	CASSQDRLEYWRETQYF	TGTGCCAGCAGCCAAGACCGGTTGGAATATTGGCGAGAGACCCAGTACTTC
.	.	TRBV2	TRBJ2-1	CASRLQGRNEQFF	TGTGCCAGCAGGTTACAGGGGAGGAATGAGCAGTTCTTC
few	.	TRBV6-6	TRBJ2-7	CASTTPQILYEQYF	TGTGCCAGCACCACCCCCCAGATCCTCTACGAGCAGTACTTC
few	.	TRBV2	TRBJ2-7	CATRRETYEQYF	TGTGCCACCAGACGGGAGACCTACGAGCAGTACTTC
few	TRBD1	TRBV29-1	TRBJ2-5	CSIRQGPETQYF	TGCAGCATCCGACAGGGTCCAGAGACCCAGTACTTC
many	.	TRBV7-8	TRBJ1-1	CASSPRVYTEAFF	TGTGCCAGCAGCCCCCGAGTCTACACTGAAGCTTTCTTT
.	TRBD1	TRBV28	TRBJ1-6	CASSDRDSSYNSPLHF	TGTGCCAGCAGCGACAGGGATTCGTCCTATAATTCACCCCTCCACTTT
.	.	TRBV29-1	TRBJ2-1	CSAGRSSSYNEQFF	TGCAGCGCCGGCCGGAGCAGCTCCTACAATGAGCAGTTCTTC
few	.	TRBV20-1	TRBJ1-1	CSASRAGTEAFF	TGCAGTGCTAGTCGGGCGGGCACTGAAGCTTTCTTT
.	TRBD2	TRBV12-3/TRBV12-4	TRBJ2-3	CASSPSGGEGTQYW	TGTGCCAGCAGTCCAAGCGGGGGCGAAGGGACGCAGTATTGG
few	.	TRBV20-1	TRBJ2-7	CSASAWDGHSYEQYF	TGCAGTGCTAGTGCATGGGACGGGCACTCCTACGAGCAGTACTTC
.	TRBD1	TRBV7-9	TRBJ1-1	CASSGQKQGEAFF	TGTGCCAGCAGCGGACAAAAACAGGGGGAGGCTTTCTTT
many	.	TRBV7-6	TRBJ1-5	CASSLGVANSNQPQHF	TGTGCCAGCAGCTTAGGTGTCGCAAATAGCAATCAGCCCCAGCATTTT
many	.	TRBV7-6	TRBJ2-1	CASSIKAGVEQFF	TGTGCCAGCAGCATTAAGGCCGGGGTGGAACAGTTCTTC
few	TRBD1	TRBV20-1	TRBJ1-2	CSANRPGQELGGYTF	TGCAGTGCTAATCGACCGGGACAGGAATTGGGTGGCTACACCTTC
many	.	TRBV7-2	TRBJ1-4	CASSLDGGMNEKLFF	TGTGCCAGCAGCTTAGACGGGGGGATGAATGAAAAACTGTTTTTT
.	.	TRBV11-2	TRBJ2-5	CASSLRGAPTQYF	TGTGCCAGCAGCTTACGGGGTGCCCCGACCCAGTACTTC